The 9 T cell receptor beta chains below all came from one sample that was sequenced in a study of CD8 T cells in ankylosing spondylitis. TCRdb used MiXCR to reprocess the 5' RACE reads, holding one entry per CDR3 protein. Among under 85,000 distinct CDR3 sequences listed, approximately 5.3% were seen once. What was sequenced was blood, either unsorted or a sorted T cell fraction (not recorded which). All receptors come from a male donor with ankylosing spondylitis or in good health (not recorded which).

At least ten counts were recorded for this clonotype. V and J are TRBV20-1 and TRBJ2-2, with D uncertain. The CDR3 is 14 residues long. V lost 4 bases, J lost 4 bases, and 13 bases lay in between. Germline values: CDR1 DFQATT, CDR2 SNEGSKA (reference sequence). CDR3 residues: CSATVELGTGELFF. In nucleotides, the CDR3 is TGCAGTGCTACCGTGGAATTAGGCACCGGGGAGCTGTTTTTT.

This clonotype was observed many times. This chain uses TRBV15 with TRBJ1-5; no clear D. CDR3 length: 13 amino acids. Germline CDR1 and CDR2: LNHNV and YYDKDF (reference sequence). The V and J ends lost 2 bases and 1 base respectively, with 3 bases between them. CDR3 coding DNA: TGTGCCACCAGCAGAAAAAGCAATCAGCCCCAGCATTTT. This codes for CATSRKSNQPQHF. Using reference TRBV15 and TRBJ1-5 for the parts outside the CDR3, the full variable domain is DAMVIQNPRYQVTQFGKPVTLSCSQTLNHNVMYWYQQKSSQAPKLLFHYYDKDFNNEADTPDNFQSRRPNTSFCFLDIRSPGLGDTAMYLCATSRKSNQPQHFGDGTRLSIL.

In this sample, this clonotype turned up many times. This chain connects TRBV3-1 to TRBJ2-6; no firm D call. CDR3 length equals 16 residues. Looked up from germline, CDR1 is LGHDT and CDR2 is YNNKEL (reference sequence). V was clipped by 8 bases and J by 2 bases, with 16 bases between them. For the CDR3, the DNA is TGTGCCAGCCAAATAACCCTCTCTGCTGGGGCCAACGTCCTGACTTTC. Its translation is CASQITLSAGANVLTF.

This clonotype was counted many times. The CDR3, as DNA: TGTGCCAGCCGGGCTCCTGAGTTGCCCCAGCATTTT. This sequence encodes CASRAPELPQHF. This sequence joins TRBV28 and TRBJ1-5; no firm D call. CDR1 MDHEN and CDR2 SYDVKM come from the germline V gene. The CDR3 is 12 amino acids. V was trimmed by 8 bases and J by 9 bases, leaving 14 bases between them.

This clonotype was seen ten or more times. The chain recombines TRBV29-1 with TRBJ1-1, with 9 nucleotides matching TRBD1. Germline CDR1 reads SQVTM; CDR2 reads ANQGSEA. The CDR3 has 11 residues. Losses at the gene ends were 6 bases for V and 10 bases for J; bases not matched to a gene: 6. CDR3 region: CSVQGALGAFF. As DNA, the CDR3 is TGCAGCGTACAGGGGGCTCTCGGAGCTTTCTTT.

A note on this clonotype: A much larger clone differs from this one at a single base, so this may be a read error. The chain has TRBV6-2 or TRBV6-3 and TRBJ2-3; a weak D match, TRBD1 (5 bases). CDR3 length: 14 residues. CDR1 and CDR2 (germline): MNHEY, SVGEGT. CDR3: CASTSAGITDTEYF. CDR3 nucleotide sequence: TGTGCCAGCACCTCAGCAGGGATCACAGATACGGAGTATTTT.

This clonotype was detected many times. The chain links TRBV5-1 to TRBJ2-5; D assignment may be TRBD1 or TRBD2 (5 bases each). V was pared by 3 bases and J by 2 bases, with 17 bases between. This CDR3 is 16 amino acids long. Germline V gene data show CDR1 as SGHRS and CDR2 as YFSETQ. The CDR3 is CASSSTLGPPQETQYF. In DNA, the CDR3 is TGCGCCAGCAGCTCCACCTTGGGACCGCCTCAAGAGACCCAGTACTTC.

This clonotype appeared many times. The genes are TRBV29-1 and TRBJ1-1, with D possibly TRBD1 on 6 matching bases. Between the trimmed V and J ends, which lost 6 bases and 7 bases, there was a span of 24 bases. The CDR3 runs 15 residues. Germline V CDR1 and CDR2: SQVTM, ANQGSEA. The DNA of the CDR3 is TGCAGCGTGCCTCCGGAAGCAGGGGCCCGTGGTGAAGCTTTCTTT. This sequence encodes CSVPPEAGARGEAFF.

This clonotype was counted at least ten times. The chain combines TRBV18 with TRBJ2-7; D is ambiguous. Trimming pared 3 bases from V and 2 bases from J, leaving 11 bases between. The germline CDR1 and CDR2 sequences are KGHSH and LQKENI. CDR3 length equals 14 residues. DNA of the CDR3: TGTGCCAGCTCACCCCCCCATGCCACCTACGAGCAGTACTTC. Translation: CASSPPHATYEQYF.